A selection of T cell receptor beta chains follows, all from one sample in a study of human T cells and chemical hapten exposure. TCRdb called the RACE reads again in MiXCR, with one record for every CDR3 protein. Altogether around 110,000 distinct CDR3 sequences are present, roughly an eighth being singletons, with the ten largest covering about 1.4%. The material sequenced was whole blood, taken in connection with sensitization to the hapten diphenylcyclopropenone (DPC). These receptors all stem from a woman aged 50 to 60 with alopecia areata. Some clones in this sample may be carry-over from other donors' samples. The CDR3 runs from the conserved cysteine through the conserved F or W. Each record gives: clone size, V gene, J gene, D gene, CDR3 protein, CDR3 DNA. The D gene is left open where the match is weak. Rows give clone size only sometimes, using once, few, many, or a class for an expanded clone.

>few|TRBV6-5|TRBJ2-1|-
CASSEGQSYNEQFF
TGTGCCAGCAGTGAAGGACAGTCATACAATGAGCAGTTCTTC
>-|TRBV20-1|TRBJ1-5|-
CSARDGRSNQPQHF
TGCAGTGCTAGAGATGGTAGGAGCAATCAGCCCCAGCATTTT
>few|TRBV28|TRBJ2-1|-
CASSLWAEKYNEQFF
TGTGCCAGCAGTTTATGGGCAGAGAAATACAATGAGCAGTTCTTC
>few|TRBV7-2|TRBJ1-2|TRBD1
CASSLNRDRGDYGYTF
TGTGCCAGCAGCTTAAACCGGGACAGGGGTGACTATGGCTACACCTTC
>many|TRBV18|TRBJ2-5|-
CASSPGREQETQYF
TGTGCCAGCTCACCAGGTCGGGAGCAAGAGACCCAGTACTTC
>-|TRBV7-2|TRBJ2-2|TRBD2
CASSLVLAGNTGELFF
TGTGCCAGCAGCTTAGTACTAGCGGGGAACACCGGGGAGCTGTTTTTT
>few|TRBV7-9|TRBJ2-7|-
CASSQRLGYEQYF
TGTGCCAGCAGCCAGCGGCTCGGATACGAGCAGTACTTC
>many|TRBV9|TRBJ2-1|TRBD2
CASSVRGGSSNEQFF
TGTGCCAGCAGCGTACGCGGGGGGAGCTCCAATGAGCAGTTCTTC
>many|TRBV7-9|TRBJ2-1|-
CASSLTGSKDNEQFF
TGTGCCAGCAGCTTAACAGGGTCAAAGGACAATGAGCAGTTCTTC
>-|TRBV29-1|TRBJ2-1|TRBD1
CSAKRQGLDEQFF
TGCAGCGCTAAACGACAGGGGTTAGATGAGCAGTTCTTC
>few|TRBV18|TRBJ1-1|-
CASSPRGNSQNTEAFF
TGTGCCAGCTCACCAAGAGGTAACAGCCAAAACACTGAAGCTTTCTTT
>-|TRBV3-1|TRBJ1-1|TRBD1
CASSPTGVVTEAFF
TGTGCCAGCAGTCCGACAGGGGTGGTGACTGAAGCTTTCTTT
>-|TRBV18|TRBJ2-7|-
CASSRRDTAYEQYF
TGTGCCAGCTCACGCAGGGACACAGCCTACGAGCAGTACTTC
>many|TRBV6-2/TRBV6-3|TRBJ2-5|-
CASSYLDPQETQYF
TGTGCCAGCAGTTATCTAGATCCCCAAGAGACCCAGTACTTC
>few|TRBV19|TRBJ2-2|TRBD1
CASSLRQGGTGELFF
TGTGCCAGTAGTCTCCGACAGGGGGGCACCGGGGAGCTGTTTTTT
>few|TRBV6-2/TRBV6-3|TRBJ1-6|-
CASSYSSRSGSSYNSPLHF
TGTGCCAGCAGTTACTCGTCGCGATCGGGGAGCTCCTATAATTCACCCCTCCACTTT
>many|TRBV12-3/TRBV12-4|TRBJ2-6|-
CASSLGRISGANVLTF
TGTGCCAGCAGTTTAGGACGTATCTCTGGGGCCAACGTCCTGACTTTC
>many|TRBV11-2|TRBJ2-7|TRBD2
CASSPPGWEGHSYEQYF
TGTGCCAGCAGCCCCCCGGGGTGGGAGGGCCACTCCTACGAGCAGTACTTC
>many|TRBV18|TRBJ1-5|-
CASSPRGEKPQHF
TGTGCCAGCTCACCGCGTGGGGAGAAGCCCCAGCATTTT
>many|TRBV18|TRBJ1-6|-
CASSPTDSSPLHF
TGTGCCAGCTCACCAACGGACAGTTCACCCCTCCACTTT
>few|TRBV25-1|TRBJ2-7|-
CARTQGSYEQYF
TGTGCCAGGACCCAGGGATCCTACGAGCAGTACTTC
>few|TRBV6-6|TRBJ2-1|TRBD2
CASSLGLFPYGEQFF
TGTGCCAGCAGTTTGGGACTATTCCCCTACGGTGAGCAGTTCTTC
>many|TRBV6-2/TRBV6-3|TRBJ2-7|TRBD1
CASSYDRTGALEQYF
TGTGCCAGCAGTTACGATCGGACAGGGGCCCTCGAGCAGTACTTC
>-|TRBV7-6|TRBJ2-1|TRBD2
CTSSNSGGTDYNEQFF
TGTACCAGCAGCAACAGCGGGGGCACAGACTACAATGAGCAGTTCTTC
>-|TRBV4-3|TRBJ1-3|-
CASSQDRTAGNTIYF
TGCGCCAGCAGCCAAGATAGGACAGCGGGAAACACCATATATTTT